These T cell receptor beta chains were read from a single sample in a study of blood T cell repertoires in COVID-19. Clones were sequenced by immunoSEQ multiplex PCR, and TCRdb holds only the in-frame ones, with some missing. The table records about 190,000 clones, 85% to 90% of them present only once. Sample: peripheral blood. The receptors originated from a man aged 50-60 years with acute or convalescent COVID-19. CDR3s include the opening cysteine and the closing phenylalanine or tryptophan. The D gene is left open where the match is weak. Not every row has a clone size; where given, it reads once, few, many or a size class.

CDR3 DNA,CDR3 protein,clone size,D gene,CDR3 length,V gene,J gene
TGTGCCAGCAAGGGGTTCATGAACACTGAAGCTTTCTTT,CASKGFMNTEAFF,-,-,13,TRBV6-5,TRBJ1-1
TGTGCCCACCAGGGGGTCAGCACAGATACGCAGTATTTT,CAHQGVSTDTQYF,-,TRBD1,13,TRBV10-3,TRBJ2-3
TGTGCCAGCAGCCAAGAGCAGGCCAATCAGCCCCAGCATTTT,CASSQEQANQPQHF,-,-,14,TRBV4-2,TRBJ1-5
TGTGCCAGCAGATTCGGACAGCTTCGAAATTCACCCCTCCACTTT,CASRFGQLRNSPLHF,-,-,15,TRBV27,TRBJ1-6
TGCGCCAGCAGCTTCGGAGGGTCCCATATAGCCAAAAACATTCAGTACTTC,CASSFGGSHIAKNIQYF,once,-,17,TRBV4-1,TRBJ2-4
TGCGCCAGCAGCTCTATAGCGGGCCCGCCTGTAGACGAGCAGTACTTC,CASSSIAGPPVDEQYF,-,TRBD2,16,TRBV5-1,TRBJ2-7
TGTGCCAGCAGCTTATGGGCAGCAACAGATACGCAGTATTTT,CASSLWAATDTQYF,-,-,14,TRBV7-2,TRBJ2-3
TGTGCCAGCAGCCAAGGCTTAGGATCCAGCGGGGGGAACGGGGAGCTGTTTTTT,CASSQGLGSSGGNGELFF,-,TRBD2,18,TRBV4-2,TRBJ2-2
TGTGCCAGCTCAGAATATAGCGGGAAGAGCTCCTACGAGCAGTACTTC,CASSEYSGKSSYEQYF,few,TRBD2,16,TRBV18,TRBJ2-7
TGTGCCAGCAGCTCTTTCACAGATACGCAGTATTTT,CASSSFTDTQYF,-,-,12,TRBV9,TRBJ2-3
TGTGCTAGTGGTTTGGGGACAGGACAAAATGAGCAGTTCTTC,CASGLGTGQNEQFF,-,TRBD1,14,TRBV12-5,TRBJ2-1